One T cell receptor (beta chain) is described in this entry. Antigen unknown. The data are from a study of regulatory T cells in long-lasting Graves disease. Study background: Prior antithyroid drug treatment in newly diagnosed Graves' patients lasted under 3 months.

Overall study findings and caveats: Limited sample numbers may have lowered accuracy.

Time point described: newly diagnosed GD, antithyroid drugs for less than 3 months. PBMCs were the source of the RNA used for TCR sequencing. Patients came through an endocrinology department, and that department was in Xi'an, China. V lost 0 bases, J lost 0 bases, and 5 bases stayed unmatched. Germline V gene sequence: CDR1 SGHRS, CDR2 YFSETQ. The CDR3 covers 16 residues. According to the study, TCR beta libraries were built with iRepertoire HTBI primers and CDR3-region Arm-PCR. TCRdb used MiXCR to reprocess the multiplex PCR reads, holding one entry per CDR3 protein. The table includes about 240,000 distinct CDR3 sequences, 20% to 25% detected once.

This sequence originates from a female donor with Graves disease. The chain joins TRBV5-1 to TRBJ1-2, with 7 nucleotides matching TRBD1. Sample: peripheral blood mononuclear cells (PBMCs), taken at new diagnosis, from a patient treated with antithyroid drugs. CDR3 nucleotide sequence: TGCGCCAGCAGCTTGGCGGGGACAGCCTCTAACTATGGCTACACCTTC. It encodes CASSLAGTASNYGYTF.